The next 12 T cell receptor beta chains were all read from a single sample in a study of cytomegalovirus exposure and HLA in healthy donors. Primers included in the PCR were 60 Vbeta and 13 Jbeta primers. The data were produced by immunoSEQ multiplex PCR, yet TCRdb's version contains in-frame clones alone and is incomplete. The sample holds about 70,000 clones, approximately 60% seen once. Specimen: PBMCs. These receptors all come from a man aged 25-45 years in good health and CMV-seronegative.

The rearrangement links TRBV7-8 to TRBJ1-1; D is unclear. Trimming took off 4 bases at V and 0 bases at J, with 15 bases between the two ends. The CDR3 is made up of 16 amino acids. CDR1 is SGHVS and CDR2 is FQNEAQ in the germline V gene. Here the CDR3 DNA reads TGTGCCAGCAGCTCGCAGACCGACACGATGAACACTGAAGCTTTCTTT. This sequence encodes CASSSQTDTMNTEAFF. The complete variable domain, with remaining parts taken from reference TRBV7-8 and TRBJ1-1, reads GAGVSQSPRYKVAKRGQDVALRCDPISGHVSLFWYQQALGQGPEFLTYFQNEAQLDKSGLPSDRFFAERPEGSVSTLKIQRTQQEDSAVYLCASSSQTDTMNTEAFFGQGTRLTVV.

The chain uses TRBV7-6 and TRBJ1-6; D is unclear. V was cut by 4 bases and J by 15 bases, with 16 bases left in between. The CDR3 loop spans 13 amino acids. The germline V gene encodes CDR1 SGHVS and CDR2 FNYEAQ. As DNA, the CDR3 is TGTGCCAGCAGCTCGCTGGACTCACGACGCCTCCACTTT. Translating it yields CASSSLDSRRLHF.

This clone was counted only a few times. This sequence joins TRBV6-5 and TRBJ2-5; tentatively, D is TRBD1 (6 bases). Germline V CDR1 and CDR2: MNHEY, SVGAGI. This CDR3 region has 13 residues. The germline V and J ends were trimmed by 6 bases and 7 bases, with 15 bases remaining between them. The CDR3 nucleotides are TGTGCCAGCAGGGACAGTTTCTCGGGGACCCAGTACTTC. Protein: CASRDSFSGTQYF.

The chain has TRBV6-5 and TRBJ2-7; D is unclear. The CDR3 contains 15 residues. V lost 0 bases and J 2 bases, leaving 11 bases between the germline ends. Germline V gene sequence: CDR1 MNHEY, CDR2 SVGAGI. This chain's CDR3 is CASSYSPRTAYEQYF. CDR3 nucleotide sequence: TGTGCCAGCAGTTACTCGCCCCGAACAGCCTACGAGCAGTACTTC.

Comments on this clone: One junction end does not reproduce the germline sequence, and a read error may be involved. The chain joins TRBV29-1 to TRBJ1-6, with TRBD1 as a possible D gene (6 bases). This CDR3 region has 13 residues. Germline V gene sequence: CDR1 SQVTM, CDR2 ANQGSEA. DNA for the CDR3: TGCAGCGTTGCCGGGACACGGGATTCAACCCTCCACTTT. As protein: CSVAGTRDSTLHF.

CDR3 residues: CASSQGPPRGGTNEKLFF. The CDR3 DNA follows: TGCGCCAGCAGCCAAGGACCTCCCCGGGGGGGGACTAATGAAAAACTGTTTTTT. This chain uses TRBV4-1 with TRBJ1-4; possible D gene TRBD1, 5 bases. CDR3 size: 18 residues. The germline V and J ends were trimmed by 1 base and 2 bases, with 17 bases remaining between them. Germline-derived CDR1 and CDR2 are MGHRA and YSYEKL.

The V and J genes are TRBV19 and TRBJ1-4; weak D call: TRBD1 (6 bases). V was shortened by 3 bases and J by 4 bases, with 9 bases between the two germline ends. The CDR3 spans 14 residues. In germline, CDR1 is LNHDA, CDR2 SQIVND (reference sequence). DNA for the CDR3: TGTGCCAGTAGTATCCCGGACAGTAATGAAAAACTGTTTTTT. This sequence encodes CASSIPDSNEKLFF.

The chain recombines TRBV7-2 with TRBJ2-5, with TRBD2 identical over 14 bases. The CDR3 covers 18 residues. CDR1 is SGHTA, CDR2 FQGNSA, per germline. Trimming removed 5 bases from V and 5 bases from J; junction bases left unmatched: 13. The CDR3 DNA reads as TGTGCCAGCAGCAAACTCTTGACTAGCGGGGGGGCCGTCGAGACCCAGTACTTC. Its translation is CASSKLLTSGGAVETQYF.

In this sample, this clone turned up a few times. Here the CDR3 reads CASTYSGNTIYF. For the CDR3, the DNA is TGTGCCAGCACCTACTCTGGAAACACCATATATTTT. This chain connects TRBV2 to TRBJ1-3; no reliable D call. The CDR3 is 12 amino acids. CDR1 is SNHLY and CDR2 is FYNNEI in the germline V gene. The V and J ends lost 7 bases and 0 bases respectively, with 4 bases between them.

This clone was detected only a few times. The chain employs TRBV2 and TRBJ1-1; 10 bases fit TRBD1. This CDR3 comprises 15 residues. Losses at the gene ends were 7 bases for V and 4 bases for J; bases not matched to a gene: 9. CDR1 is SNHLY, CDR2 FYNNEI, per germline. CDR3 DNA sequence: TGTGCCAGCAAGGCGGACAGGGGGTATCTCACTGAAGCTTTCTTT. This encodes CASKADRGYLTEAFF.

This clone is a singleton in its sample. The J gene is TRBJ1-5, the V gene TRBV2, with 8 bases that match TRBD1. J gave up 1 base and V 3 bases, and 17 bases lay outside the gene matches. The V gene's germline CDR1 is SNHLY and CDR2 FYNNEI. This CDR3 comprises 20 residues. Here the CDR3 DNA reads TGTGCCAGCAGTGATTCGGGGCAGGGGGCTCCGGGACGGAGCAATCAGCCCCAGCATTTT. It yields the protein CASSDSGQGAPGRSNQPQHF.

This chain connects TRBV7-2 to TRBJ1-2; TRBD1 is a possible D gene (6 bases). The germline V and J ends were trimmed by 0 bases and 12 bases, with 20 bases remaining between them. The germline gives CDR1 SGHTA, CDR2 FQGNSA. This CDR3 has 15 residues. In DNA form, the CDR3 reads TGTGCCAGCAGCTTAGCGAGAGGGACACCCGAAGGAAACACCTTC. This sequence encodes CASSLARGTPEGNTF.